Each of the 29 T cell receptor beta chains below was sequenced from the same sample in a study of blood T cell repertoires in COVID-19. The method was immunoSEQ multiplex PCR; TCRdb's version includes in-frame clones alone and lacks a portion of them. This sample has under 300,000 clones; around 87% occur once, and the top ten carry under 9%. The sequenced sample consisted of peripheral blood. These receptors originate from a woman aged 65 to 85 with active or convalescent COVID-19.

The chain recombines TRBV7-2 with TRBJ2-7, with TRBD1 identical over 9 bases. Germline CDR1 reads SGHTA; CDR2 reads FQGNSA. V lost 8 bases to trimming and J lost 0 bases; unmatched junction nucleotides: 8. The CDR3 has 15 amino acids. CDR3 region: CASGVDRGSSYEQYF. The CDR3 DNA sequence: TGTGCCAGCGGGGTCGACAGGGGGAGCTCCTACGAGCAGTACTTC.

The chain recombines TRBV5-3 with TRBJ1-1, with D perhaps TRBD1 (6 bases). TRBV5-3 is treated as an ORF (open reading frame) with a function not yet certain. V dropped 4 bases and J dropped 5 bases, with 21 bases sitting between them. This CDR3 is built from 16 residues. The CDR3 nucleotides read TGTGCCAGAAGCCGCATTACGGGGGGGACAAGAACTGAAGCTTTCTTT. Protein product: CARSRITGGTRTEAFF.

CDR3 loop: CASSTGGDDQPQHF. The CDR3 bases are TGTGCCAGCTCGACAGGGGGCGATGATCAGCCCCAGCATTTT. The chain is built from TRBV18 and TRBJ1-5; TRBD1 aligns across 10 bases. The CDR3 runs 14 residues. From germline, CDR1 is KGHSH and CDR2 LQKENI. J gave up 5 bases and V 6 bases, and 4 bases lay outside the gene matches. The entire variable domain, with the rest obtained from reference TRBV18 and TRBJ1-5, is as follows: NAGVMQNPRHLVRRRGQEARLRCSPMKGHSHVYWYRQLPEEGLKFMVYLQKENIIDESGMPKERFSAEFPKEGPSILRIQQVVRGDSAAYFCASSTGGDDQPQHFGDGTRLSIL.

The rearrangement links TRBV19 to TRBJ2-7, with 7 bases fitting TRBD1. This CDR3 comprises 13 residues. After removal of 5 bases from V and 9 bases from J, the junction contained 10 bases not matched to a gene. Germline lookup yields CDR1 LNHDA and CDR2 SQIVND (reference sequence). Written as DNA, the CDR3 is TGTGCCAGTAGTTCCGGGGACAGCTCAGGGCAGTACTTC. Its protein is CASSSGDSSGQYF.

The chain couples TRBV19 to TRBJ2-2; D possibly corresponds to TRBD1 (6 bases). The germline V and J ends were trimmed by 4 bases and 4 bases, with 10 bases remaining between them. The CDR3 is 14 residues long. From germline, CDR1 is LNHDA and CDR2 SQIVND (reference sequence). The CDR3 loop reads CASSRGQRTGELFF. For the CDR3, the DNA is TGTGCCAGTAGTAGGGGGCAGCGCACCGGGGAGCTGTTTTTT.

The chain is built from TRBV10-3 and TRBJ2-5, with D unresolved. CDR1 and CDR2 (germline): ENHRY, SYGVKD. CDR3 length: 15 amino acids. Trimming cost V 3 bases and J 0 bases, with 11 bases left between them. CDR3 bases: TGTGCCATCAGTGACTCACAAGTATACCAAGAGACCCAGTACTTC. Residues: CAISDSQVYQETQYF.

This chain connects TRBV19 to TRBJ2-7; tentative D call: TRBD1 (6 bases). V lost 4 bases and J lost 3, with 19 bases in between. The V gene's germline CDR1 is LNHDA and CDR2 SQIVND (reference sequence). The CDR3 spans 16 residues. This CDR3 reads CASSTSSGRGFYEQYF. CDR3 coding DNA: TGTGCCAGTAGTACCTCCTCGGGAAGGGGGTTCTACGAGCAGTACTTC.

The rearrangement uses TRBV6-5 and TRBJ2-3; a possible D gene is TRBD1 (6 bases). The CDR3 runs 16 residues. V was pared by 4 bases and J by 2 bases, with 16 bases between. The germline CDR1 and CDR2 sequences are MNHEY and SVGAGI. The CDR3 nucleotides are TGTGCCAGCAGTTTCCTCAGGGGTTCGGACACAGATACGCAGTATTTT. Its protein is CASSFLRGSDTDTQYF.

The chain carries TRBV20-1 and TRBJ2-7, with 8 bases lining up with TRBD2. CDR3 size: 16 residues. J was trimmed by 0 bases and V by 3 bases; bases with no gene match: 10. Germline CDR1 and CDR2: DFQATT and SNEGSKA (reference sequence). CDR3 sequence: CSASRASGLTSYEQYF. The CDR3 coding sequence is TGCAGTGCTAGTCGAGCTAGCGGGCTAACCTCCTACGAGCAGTACTTC.

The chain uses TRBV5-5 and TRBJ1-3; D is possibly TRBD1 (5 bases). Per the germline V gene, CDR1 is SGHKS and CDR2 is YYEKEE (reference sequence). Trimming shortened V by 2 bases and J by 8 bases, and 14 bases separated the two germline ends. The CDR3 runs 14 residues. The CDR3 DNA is TGTGCCAGCAGCTTATTCGTAGGGGAAGACACCATATATTTT. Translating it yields CASSLFVGEDTIYF.

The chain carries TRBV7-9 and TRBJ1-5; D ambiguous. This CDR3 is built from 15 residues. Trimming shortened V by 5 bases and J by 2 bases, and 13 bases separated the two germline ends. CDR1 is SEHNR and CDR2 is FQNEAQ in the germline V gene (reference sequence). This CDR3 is CASSRAGEGNQPQHF. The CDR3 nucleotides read TGTGCCAGCAGCCGCGCCGGGGAGGGCAATCAGCCCCAGCATTTT.

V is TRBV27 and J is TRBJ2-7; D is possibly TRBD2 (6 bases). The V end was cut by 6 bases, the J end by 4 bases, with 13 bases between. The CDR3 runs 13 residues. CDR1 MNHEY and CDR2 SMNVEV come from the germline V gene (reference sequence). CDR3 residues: CASRKSGGYEQYF. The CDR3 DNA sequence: TGTGCCAGCAGGAAATCCGGGGGTTACGAGCAGTACTTC.

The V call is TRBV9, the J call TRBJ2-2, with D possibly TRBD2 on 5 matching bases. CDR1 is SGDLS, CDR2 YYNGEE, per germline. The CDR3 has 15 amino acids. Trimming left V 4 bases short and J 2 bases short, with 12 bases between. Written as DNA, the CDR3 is TGTGCCAGCAGCCCCATCGGGGTTAACACCGGGGAGCTGTTTTTT. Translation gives CASSPIGVNTGELFF.

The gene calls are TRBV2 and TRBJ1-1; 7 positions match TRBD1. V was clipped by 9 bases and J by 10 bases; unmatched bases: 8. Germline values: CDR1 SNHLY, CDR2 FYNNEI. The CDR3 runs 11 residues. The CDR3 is CASRQGVRAFF. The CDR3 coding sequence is TGTGCCAGTAGACAGGGCGTACGAGCTTTCTTT.

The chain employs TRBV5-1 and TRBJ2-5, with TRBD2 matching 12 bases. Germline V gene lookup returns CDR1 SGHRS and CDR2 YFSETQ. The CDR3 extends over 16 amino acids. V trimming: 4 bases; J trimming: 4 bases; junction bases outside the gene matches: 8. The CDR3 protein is CASSRLAGDRAETQYF. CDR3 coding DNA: TGCGCCAGCAGCCGACTAGCGGGGGATCGGGCAGAGACCCAGTACTTC.

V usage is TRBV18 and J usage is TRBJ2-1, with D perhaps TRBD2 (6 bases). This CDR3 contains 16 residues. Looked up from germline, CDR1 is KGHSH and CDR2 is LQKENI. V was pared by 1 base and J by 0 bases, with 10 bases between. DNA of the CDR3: TGTGCCAGCTCACCACGGGGGGTTAGCTCCTACAATGAGCAGTTCTTC. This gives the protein CASSPRGVSSYNEQFF.

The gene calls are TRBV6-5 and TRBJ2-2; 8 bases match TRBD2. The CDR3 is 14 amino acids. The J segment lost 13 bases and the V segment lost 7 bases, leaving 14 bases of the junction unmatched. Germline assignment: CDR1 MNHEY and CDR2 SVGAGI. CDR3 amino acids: CASTSNPSGRGLFF. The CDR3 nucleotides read TGTGCCAGCACCTCCAACCCCTCCGGGAGGGGGCTGTTTTTT.

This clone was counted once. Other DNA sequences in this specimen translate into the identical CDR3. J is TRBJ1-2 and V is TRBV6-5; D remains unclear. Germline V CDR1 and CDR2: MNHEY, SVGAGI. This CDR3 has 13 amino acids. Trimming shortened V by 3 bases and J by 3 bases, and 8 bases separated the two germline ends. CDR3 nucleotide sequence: TGTGCCAGCAGTTATGGGCAGTACTATGGCTACACCTTC. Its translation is CASSYGQYYGYTF.

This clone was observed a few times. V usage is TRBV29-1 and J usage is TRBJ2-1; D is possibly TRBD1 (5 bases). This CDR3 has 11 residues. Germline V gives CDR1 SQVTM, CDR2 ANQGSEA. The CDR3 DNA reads TGCGGTCCGACAGTTTACAATGAGCAGTTCTTC. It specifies CGPTVYNEQFF.

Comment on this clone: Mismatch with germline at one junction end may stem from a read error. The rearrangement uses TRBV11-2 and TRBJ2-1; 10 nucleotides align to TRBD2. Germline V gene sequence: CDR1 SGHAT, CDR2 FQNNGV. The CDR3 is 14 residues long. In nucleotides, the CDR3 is TGCGCCAGCAGCGGGAGGGGGGGGCCTAATGAGCAGTTCTTC. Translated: CASSGRGGPNEQFF.

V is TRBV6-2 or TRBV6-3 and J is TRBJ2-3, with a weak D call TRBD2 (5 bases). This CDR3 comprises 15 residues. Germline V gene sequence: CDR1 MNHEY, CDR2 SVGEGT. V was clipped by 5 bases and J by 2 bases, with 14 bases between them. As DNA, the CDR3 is TGTGCCAGCAGTCTCCGAAGGACTTCCACAGATACGCAGTATTTT. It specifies CASSLRRTSTDTQYF.

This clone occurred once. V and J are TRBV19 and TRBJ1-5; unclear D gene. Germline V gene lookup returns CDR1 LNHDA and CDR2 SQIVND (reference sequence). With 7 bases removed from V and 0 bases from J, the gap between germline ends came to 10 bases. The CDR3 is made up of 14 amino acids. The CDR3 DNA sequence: TGTGCCAGTAAGGCGGAATATAGCAATCAGCCCCAGCATTTT. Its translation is CASKAEYSNQPQHF.

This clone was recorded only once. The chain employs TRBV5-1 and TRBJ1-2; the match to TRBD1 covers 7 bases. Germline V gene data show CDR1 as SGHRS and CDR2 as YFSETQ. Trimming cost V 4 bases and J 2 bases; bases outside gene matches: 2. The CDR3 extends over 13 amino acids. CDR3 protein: CASSPGQNYGYTF. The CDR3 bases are TGCGCCAGCAGCCCGGGACAGAACTATGGCTACACCTTC.

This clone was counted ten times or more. The CDR3 region has the DNA TGTGCCAGCAGCCGGACAGGGGGCGGTCAGCCCCAGCATTTT. This gives the protein CASSRTGGGQPQHF. This chain connects TRBV7-9 to TRBJ1-5; 11 bases line up with TRBD1. Germline V gene sequence: CDR1 SEHNR, CDR2 FQNEAQ (reference sequence). Unmatched junction bases numbered 3, after V lost 5 bases and J lost 6 bases. CDR3 size: 14 residues.

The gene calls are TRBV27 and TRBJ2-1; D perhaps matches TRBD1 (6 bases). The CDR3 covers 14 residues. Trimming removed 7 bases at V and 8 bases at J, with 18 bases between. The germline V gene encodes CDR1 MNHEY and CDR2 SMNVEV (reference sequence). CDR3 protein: CASNSQGPVDEQFF. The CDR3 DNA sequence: TGTGCCAGCAATAGTCAGGGGCCGGTGGATGAGCAGTTCTTC.

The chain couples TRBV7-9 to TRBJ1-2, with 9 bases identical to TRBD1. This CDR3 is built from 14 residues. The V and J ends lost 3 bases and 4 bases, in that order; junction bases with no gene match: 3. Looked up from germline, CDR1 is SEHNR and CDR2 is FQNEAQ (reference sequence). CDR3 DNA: TGTGCCAGCAGCTTCCCGACAGGGGGCTATGGCTACACCTTC. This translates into CASSFPTGGYGYTF.

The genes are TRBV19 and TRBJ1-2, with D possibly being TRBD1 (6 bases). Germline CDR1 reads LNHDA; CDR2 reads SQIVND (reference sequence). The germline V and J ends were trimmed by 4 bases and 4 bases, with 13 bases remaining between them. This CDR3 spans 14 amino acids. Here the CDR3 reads CASSNRRQVYGYTF. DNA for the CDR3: TGTGCCAGTAGTAATCGGCGACAGGTCTATGGCTACACCTTC.

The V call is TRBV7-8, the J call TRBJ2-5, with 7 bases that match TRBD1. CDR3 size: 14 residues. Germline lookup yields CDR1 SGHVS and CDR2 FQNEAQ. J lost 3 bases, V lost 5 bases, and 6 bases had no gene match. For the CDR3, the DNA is TGTGCCAGCAGCCCTCACGACAGGGAAGAGACCCAGTACTTC. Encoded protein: CASSPHDREETQYF.

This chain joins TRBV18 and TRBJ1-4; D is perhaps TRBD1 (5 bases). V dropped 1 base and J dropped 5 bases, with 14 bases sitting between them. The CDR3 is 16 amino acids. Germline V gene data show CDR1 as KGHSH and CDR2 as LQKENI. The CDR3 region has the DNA TGTGCCAGCTCACCACAGGGGCCCGGAGTGAATGAAAAACTGTTTTTT. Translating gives CASSPQGPGVNEKLFF. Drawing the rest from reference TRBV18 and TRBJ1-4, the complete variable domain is NAGVMQNPRHLVRRRGQEARLRCSPMKGHSHVYWYRQLPEEGLKFMVYLQKENIIDESGMPKERFSAEFPKEGPSILRIQQVVRGDSAAYFCASSPQGPGVNEKLFFGSGTQLSVL.